This entry is about one T cell receptor (beta chain). V was clipped by 5 bases and J by 5 bases; unmatched bases: 9. From germline, CDR1 is SGHTA and CDR2 FQGNSA. This CDR3 contains 16 residues. PCR amplification relied on 60 Vbeta primers (plus 13 Jbeta primers). Only in-frame clones appear in the TCRdb table, and some are missing; sequencing was by immunoSEQ multiplex PCR. Of fewer than 150,000 clones in the sample, approximately 77% are singletons; the top ten hold 4.9%. This record comes from a study of cytomegalovirus exposure and HLA in healthy donors. Sequences were obtained from PBMCs. This sequence joins TRBV7-2 and TRBJ2-1; 10 nucleotides agree with TRBD2. The receptor was derived from a woman between 45 and 65 years old in good health and CMV-seronegative. CDR3 in DNA: TGTGCCAGCAGCGGCACCTTAGCGGGGGGCAACAATGAGCAGTTCTTC. This codes for CASSGTLAGGNNEQFF. Drawing the rest from reference TRBV7-2 and TRBJ2-1, the complete variable domain is GAGVSQSPSNKVTEKGKDVELRCDPISGHTALYWYRQSLGQGLEFLIYFQGNSAPDKSGLPSDRFSAERTGGSVSTLTIQRTQQEDSAVYLCASSGTLAGGNNEQFFGPGTRLTVL.